The rows below give T cell receptor beta chains drawn from one sample of a study of vaccination effects on CD4 cells after COVID-19. Produced via immunoSEQ multiplex PCR; TCRdb's table is partial and in-frame only. Here the sample spans roughly 20,000 clones, 65% to 80% being singletons. Their recognized antigens are unknown. The sample was CD4+ T cells from PBMCs cultured with HCoV-NL63 spike peptides, taken before COVID-19 vaccination. All receptors derive from a human donor who received a COVID-19 vaccine. Both conserved end residues are part of each CDR3. Each record gives: CDR3 protein, V gene, CDR3 length.

CASSPRQGGRNEQFF	TRBV3-1/TRBV3-2	15
CATLAPVANTGELFF	TRBV6-5	15
CSAGGSYNEQFF	TRBV29-1	12
CASSQGGALWGIIAKNIQYF	TRBV3-1/TRBV3-2	20
CASSAQPGGFYEQYF	TRBV5-1	15
CASSGGDRFYEQYF	TRBV5-4	14
CATEGQGGDQPQHF	TRBV6-4	14
CASSPRDRGVYEQYF	TRBV7-9	15
CANQGPNTGELFF	TRBV6-5	13
CASSLLWDFGAFF	TRBV7-9	13
CASRARGLIANEKLFF	TRBV27	16
CASSAGYGYEQYF	TRBV18	13
CASSEFPGMNTEAFF	TRBV10-2	15
CASSPGQVMNTEAFF	TRBV5-6	15
CASSQGFTRSYNEQFF	TRBV14	16
CASSEVRARNSPLHF	TRBV2	15
CASSHRTGASTNEKLFF	TRBV6-6	17
CASSLEGAAAYGYTF	TRBV5-4	15
CASSPLPGEKLFF	TRBV18	13
CASKIGRQGAYGYTF	TRBV6-5	15
CASSLIHGRYEQYF	TRBV7-2	14
CASSPAGTDSGNTIYF	TRBV5-4	16
CASSGTGLAGGVSYEQYF	TRBV5-6	18
CASSLEQYNSPLHF	TRBV7-9	14
CASTVPGHYSTEAFF	TRBV19	15
CASSFSGGGEKLFF	TRBV5-1	14
CASSVTEGFYNEQFF	TRBV9	15
CASSQGIGDTGELFF	TRBV13	15
CASSSSSVKETQYF	TRBV6-5	14
CSVVTGQETQYF	TRBV29-1	12
CASSPLAGGGEQYF	TRBV18	14
CASSNDGYGYTF	TRBV6-5	12
CSVLPRDRGANYGYTF	TRBV29-1	16
CASSHTWVTEAFF	TRBV3-1/TRBV3-2	13
CASSPQWGMDEQFF	TRBV18	14
CASSYVGPHSPLHF	TRBV6-2/TRBV6-3	14
CASSPTSRGALWVEQFF	TRBV7-8	17
CASSIRPTDTQYF	TRBV19	13
CASSRRAYNEQFF	TRBV27	13
CASSLGNRGNAEAFF	TRBV11-2	15
CASSLSGGASMDTQYF	TRBV7-2	16
CASSLFLAGGQETQYF	TRBV7-6	16
CASTHVGTSAQETQYF	TRBV2	16
CSVDGEGNEQFF	TRBV29-1	12
CASSLVSGAEQPQHF	TRBV7-2	15
CASSLGGLRTEAFF	TRBV7-9	14
CASSQGQNNSPLHF	TRBV3-1/TRBV3-2	14
CASSIQGANSPLHF	TRBV2	14
CASSVGGTGSEKLFF	TRBV25-1	15
CASSLELVQPYGYTF	TRBV7-9	15
CASSGQGLVEAKNIQYF	TRBV25-1	17
CASSLENKRCYTF	TRBV3-1/TRBV3-2	13
CAREITDSGANVLTF	TRBV7-9	15
CASSAGTESYEQYF	TRBV6-6	14
CATSRDRGRVEKLFF	TRBV15	15
CASSIDAGPGGYEQYF	TRBV19	16
CSVRGEFAGELFF	TRBV29-1	13
CASRGRPWETQYF	TRBV2	13
CASSGGTTTGRYEQYF	TRBV25-1	16